What follows describes a single T cell receptor beta chain. Its antigen is undetermined. Unique molecular identifiers had been added to the TCR beta cDNA libraries. Each CDR3 protein is one row after TCRdb ran MiXCR on the PCR reads. Of 650,000 to 900,000 distinct CDR3 sequences in the sample, around 45% were seen once. Trimming shortened V by 4 bases and J by 2 bases, and 10 bases separated the two germline ends. The CDR3 has 14 amino acids. Germline V lookup: CDR1 KGHDR, CDR2 SFDVKD. This sample is part of a study of post-analysis software for immune sequencing data. Points from the study as a whole: Controls had lower frequencies than patients of about 5 TRBV segments, which included TRBV5-6, TRBV5-1 and TRBV20-1.

The sequence came from a girl between 5 and 17 years old with multiple sclerosis. The source material was blood. This chain uses TRBV24-1 with TRBJ1-2; D call uncertain. Here the CDR3 reads CATSDIHSNYGYTF. The CDR3 DNA is TGTGCCACCAGTGACATACACTCGAACTATGGCTACACCTTC.